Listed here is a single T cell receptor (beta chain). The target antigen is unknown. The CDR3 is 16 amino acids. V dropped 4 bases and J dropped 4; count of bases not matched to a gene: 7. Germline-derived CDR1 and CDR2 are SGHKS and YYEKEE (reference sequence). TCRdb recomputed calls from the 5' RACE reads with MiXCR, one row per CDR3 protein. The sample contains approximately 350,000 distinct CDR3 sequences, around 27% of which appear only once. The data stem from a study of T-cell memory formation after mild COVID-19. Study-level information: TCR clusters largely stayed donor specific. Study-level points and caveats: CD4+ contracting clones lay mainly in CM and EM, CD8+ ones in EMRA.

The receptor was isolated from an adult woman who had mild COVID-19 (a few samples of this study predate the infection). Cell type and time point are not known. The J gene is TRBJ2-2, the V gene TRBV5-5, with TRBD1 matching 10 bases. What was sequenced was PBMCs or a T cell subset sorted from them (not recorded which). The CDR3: CASSERGTGVTGELFF. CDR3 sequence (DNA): TGTGCCAGCAGCGAGCGAGGGACAGGGGTCACCGGGGAGCTGTTTTTT. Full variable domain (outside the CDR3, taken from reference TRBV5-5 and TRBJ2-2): DAGVTQSPTHLIKTRGQQVTLRCSPISGHKSVSWYQQVLGQGPQFIFQYYEKEERGRGNFPDRFSARQFPNYSSELNVNALLLGDSALYLCASSERGTGVTGELFFGEGSRLTVL.